This record concerns one T cell receptor (beta chain) sequence. Its antigen is not yet known. No per-base quality is available; no much larger clone lies one base away. The TCR beta CDR3 regions were amplified from RNA transcripts. The TCR CDR3 was subjected to a first round of RT-PCR using the HTBI primer set and the Qiagen OneStep RT-PCR kit. Libraries were constructed in a second round of multiplex PCR, after which size selection and purification were carried out. Sequencing of the libraries was done on an Illumina HiSeq2000 using paired-end 100 bp reads. Turning to the authors' computational methods: SOAPnuke was used to process the raw data, with reads discarded if the reads contained adapters or uncalled bases, had a mean Phred below 15, or lacked an exact constant-primer or identifier match. COPE v1.2.5 was used to merge high-quality paired reads, and clonotypes were defined as unique nucleotide sequences. Clonotypes were aligned to IMGT TRBV, TRBD and TRBJ reference segments using MiTCR v1.1. Analysis was restricted to V-J combinations with a frequency above 0.0001, which covered 98% to 99.2% of repertoires. A TCS score was defined as the ratio between F50 (clonal expansion) and ExV (chaos), using BLOSUM62-based TCRdist between CDR3 peptides within each V-J. Welch's t-statistics and random forest reduced some 510 V-J features to 13, which were used in a naive Bayes classifier (R e1071). TCRdb trimmed public reads at Q25 via fastp, called clones via MiXCR and kept in-frame beta chains. Rows are combined by CDR3 protein, so each entry shows the most common genes and DNA. The authors' filters were not applied to this entry. The sample records under 400,000 distinct CDR3 sequences, around a sixth of which are singletons. Approximately 49% of the sample belongs to the ten largest clones.

This record comes from a study of T cells in Graves' hyperthyroidism and ophthalmopathy (dated by TCRdb to between 2018 and 2020). Regarding the study in general: Peripheral blood samples were taken at initial diagnosis, before any treatment was given. TCR V-J signatures able to tell the groups apart were searched for in a discovery cohort of approximately 95 patients, of whom around 43 had Graves' ophthalmopathy and more than 55 had stable Graves' hyperthyroidism. Whether ophthalmopathy could be predicted prospectively was tested in an independent validation cohort made up of under 20 hyperthyroidism patients plus 17 patients who later progressed to ophthalmopathy. For training and testing, the 100 or so patients in the discovery cohort were randomly divided in a 7:3 ratio. In addition, the study compared T-cell repertoires in thyroid tissue and in blood from a handful of Graves' hyperthyroidism patients. Following sampling, methimazole starting at 30 mg daily was given to hyperthyroidism patients, and high-dose intravenous methylprednisolone was given to ophthalmopathy patients. The paper reports TCR Vbeta CDR3 sequencing of some 140 peripheral blood samples: around 45 ophthalmopathy, roughly 74 hyperthyroidism and around 17 progressor patients.

V is clipped by 2 bases and J by 5 bases, and the sequence between their germline boundaries is 9 bases long. The CDR3 sequence holds 13 residues, the cysteine and phenylalanine included. CDR3 DNA only is kept here, 39 bases in frame from base 1. In the germline V gene, CDR1 corresponds to MNHEY and CDR2 to SVGAGI. Graves' hyperthyroidism was defined as stable when no progression to ophthalmopathy occurred over 18 months of follow-up. Hyperthyroidism patients were newly diagnosed, had a disease duration of under 2 months, and were aged 18 to 65 years. Exclusion was applied to patients with uncontrolled infections, other autoimmune diseases, pregnancy or lactation. Clinical symptoms, serum thyroxine and TRAb, thyroid ultrasound, and orbital computed tomography formed the basis for the diagnoses. PBMCs were separated from roughly 9.3 ml of fresh peripheral blood using Ficoll-Paque density gradient centrifugation. Trizol reagent was used to extract total RNA, and RNA quality was then checked on an Agilent 2100 Bioanalyzer.

Findings and caveats that apply to the study as a whole: Most expanded thyroid clonotypes (frequency above 0.001) were also detected in blood, a finding suggesting that blood repertoires may reflect thyroid immune responses. No statistical method was used to set the sample size in advance, and investigators knew the group allocation. In cross-validation, a model built on a 13 V-J signature told ophthalmopathy apart from stable hyperthyroidism with 87.88% sensitivity and approximately 84% specificity, and in testing the same model reached 80%/75%. In validation, the model predicted progression to ophthalmopathy a median of around six months before onset, with approximately 70% sensitivity and 72.22% specificity.

The TCR originated in a woman aged 45-65 years with Graves' hyperthyroidism. The rearrangement combines TRBV6-5 with TRBJ1-1; the D gene lacks a confident call. Specimen: blood. In nucleotides, the sequence is TGTGCCAGCAGTTACGACGGGAGGACTGAAGCTTTCTTT. It translates as CASSYDGRTEAFF.